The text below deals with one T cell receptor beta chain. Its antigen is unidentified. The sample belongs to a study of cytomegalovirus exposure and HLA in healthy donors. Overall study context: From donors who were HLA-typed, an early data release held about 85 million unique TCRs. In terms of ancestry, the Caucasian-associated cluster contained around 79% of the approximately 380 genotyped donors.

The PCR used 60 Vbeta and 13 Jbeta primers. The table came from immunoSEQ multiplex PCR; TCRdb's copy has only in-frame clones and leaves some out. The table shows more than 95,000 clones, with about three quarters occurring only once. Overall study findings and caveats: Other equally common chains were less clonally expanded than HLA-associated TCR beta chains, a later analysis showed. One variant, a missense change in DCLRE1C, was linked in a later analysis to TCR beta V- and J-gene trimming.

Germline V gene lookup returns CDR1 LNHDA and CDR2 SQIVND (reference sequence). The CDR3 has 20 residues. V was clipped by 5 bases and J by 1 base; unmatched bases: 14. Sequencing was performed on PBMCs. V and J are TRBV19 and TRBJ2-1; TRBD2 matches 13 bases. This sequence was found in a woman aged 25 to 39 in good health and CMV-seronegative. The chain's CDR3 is CASSPGGLAGVGLSYNEQFF. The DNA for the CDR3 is TGTGCCAGTAGTCCCGGCGGACTAGCGGGAGTAGGTTTGTCCTACAATGAGCAGTTCTTC.